This T cell receptor (beta chain) was identified in a study of blood T cell repertoires in COVID-19. The germline CDR1 and CDR2 sequences are SGHTA and FQGNSA. The V end lost 5 bases, the J end lost 1 base, and 3 bases lay between the germline ends. The CDR3 has 11 amino acids. As originally analysed: Reference gene primer amplification gave nucleated cell count estimates. Sequencing used immunoSEQ multiplex PCR; TCRdb keeps in-frame clones, though not all of them. For V, J and clone size, that table is used; D and trimming come from the DNA. The data hold 200,000 to 250,000 clones, with 84% observed a single time.

This chain links TRBV7-2 with TRBJ2-7, with D unclear. This TCR derives from a woman older than 75 with active or convalescent COVID-19. Material for sequencing was peripheral blood. The CDR3 DNA is TGTGCCAGCAGCACTTCCTACGAGCAGTACTTC. As protein: CASSTSYEQYF.